Described below is a single T cell receptor beta chain sequence and its context. This record belongs to a study of blood T cell repertoires in COVID-19. The wider study: Samples came from the United States, Italy and Spain, spanning acute and convalescent COVID-19. Sample material is recorded as cDNA or gDNA derived from T cells, B-cell-depleted T cells, or PBMCs.

Trimming stripped 5 bases from V and 3 bases from J, with 14 bases between. The CDR3 has 14 residues. CDR1 and CDR2 from the germline V gene are SGHNT and YYREEE (reference sequence). Original handling: Amplification from reference gene primers served as the basis for estimated nucleated cell counts. Assay used: immunoSEQ multiplex PCR; TCRdb lists only in-frame clones, some missing. The V and J calls and clone size come from that table; D and trimming were worked out from the DNA. The sample includes approximately 140,000 clones, approximately 84% of them seen just once. The sequenced sample consisted of peripheral blood. The sequence was obtained from a woman over 75 with acute or convalescent COVID-19. The rearrangement joins TRBV5-4 to TRBJ1-1; possible D gene TRBD1, 6 bases. The CDR3 nucleotides read TGTGCCAGCAGAGTACAGGGTGCCTACACTGAAGCTTTCTTT. Its protein product is CASRVQGAYTEAFF.